The next 14 T cell receptor beta chains were all read from a single sample in a study of blood T cell repertoires in COVID-19 (dated by TCRdb to 2018 to 2020). The library came from the immunoSEQ multiplex PCR assay. Entries here come from immuneACCESS through TCRdb and include only in-frame sequences with V and J called. Some clones fail to appear in such tables; in the studies checked, an unresolved V gene covers under half of the shortfall, and the cause of the remainder is unknown. Present in this sample are about 33,000 clones, roughly nine tenths of which were seen just once. Roughly 26% of the sample goes to the ten largest clones. Specimen: peripheral blood. These TCRs come from a woman aged 80 or older with active or convalescent COVID-19.

This chain joins TRBV5-1 and TRBJ1-4; D remains ambiguous. CDR3 size: 15 residues. Germline V gene lookup returns CDR1 SGHRS and CDR2 YFSETQ. Trimming removed 0 bases from V and 5 bases from J, with 11 bases in between. The CDR3 bases are TGCGCCAGCAGCTTGGAGGCAGGAGGAAATGAAAAACTGTTTTTT. The encoded protein is CASSLEAGGNEKLFF.

The gene calls are TRBV6-5 and TRBJ2-1; D may be TRBD2 (6 bases). Germline V gene sequence: CDR1 MNHEY, CDR2 SVGAGI. The V end was cut by 7 bases, the J end by 4 bases, with 14 bases between. The CDR3 spans 14 residues. CDR3 in amino acids: CASTEAGLYNEQFF. The DNA for the CDR3 is TGTGCCAGCACCGAGGCGGGGCTGTACAATGAGCAGTTCTTC.

V gene TRBV2 combines with J gene TRBJ1-5; D may be TRBD1 (6 bases). V was shortened by 7 bases and J by 1 base, with 11 bases between the two germline ends. The CDR3 extends over 14 amino acids. The germline V gene has CDR1 SNHLY and CDR2 FYNNEI. The DNA for the CDR3 is TGTGCCAGCACAGCGGGGGCCAGCAATCAGCCCCAGCATTTT. As protein: CASTAGASNQPQHF.

V and J are TRBV27 and TRBJ1-6; no clear D gene. From germline, CDR1 is MNHEY and CDR2 SMNVEV (reference sequence). This CDR3 contains 16 residues. The V and J ends lost 5 bases and 2 bases respectively, with 13 bases between them. The chain's CDR3 is CASSPKHGAYNSPLHF. The DNA of the CDR3 is TGTGCCAGCAGTCCTAAACACGGAGCCTATAATTCACCCCTCCACTTT.

The chain is built from TRBV6-4 and TRBJ1-5; the D gene is possibly TRBD1 (6 bases). The CDR3 is 15 amino acids. Trimming took 2 bases from V and 3 from J, leaving 11 bases between them. Germline-derived CDR1 and CDR2 are MRHNA and SNTAGT. CDR3 coding DNA: TGTGCCAGCAGTGACCGACAGGCCTACAATCAGCCCCAGCATTTT. Its translation: CASSDRQAYNQPQHF.

V and J are TRBV5-5 and TRBJ1-3; D is undetermined. This CDR3 contains 16 residues. Germline V CDR1 and CDR2: SGHKS, YYEKEE (reference sequence). Trimming removed 4 bases at V and 0 bases at J, with 14 bases between. In DNA, the CDR3 is TGTGCCAGCAGCCCCTCCGCGGGCGTCTCTGGAAACACCATATATTTT. This codes for CASSPSAGVSGNTIYF. Full variable domain (missing parts from reference TRBV5-5 and TRBJ1-3): DAGVTQSPTHLIKTRGQQVTLRCSPISGHKSVSWYQQVLGQGPQFIFQYYEKEERGRGNFPDRFSARQFPNYSSELNVNALLLGDSALYLCASSPSAGVSGNTIYFGEGSWLTVV.

The chain employs TRBV27 and TRBJ1-5, with D perhaps TRBD1 (5 bases). Germline loops: CDR1 MNHEY, CDR2 SMNVEV (reference sequence). The CDR3 consists of 14 residues. V was shortened by 2 bases and J by 4 bases, with 9 bases between the two germline ends. CDR3 coding DNA: TGTGCCAGCAGTTTAAGTGACAGAAATCAGCCCCAGCATTTT. It codes for CASSLSDRNQPQHF.

The V and J genes are TRBV6-5 and TRBJ2-7, with D unresolved. The germline CDR1 and CDR2 sequences are MNHEY and SVGAGI. Trimming took 6 bases from V and 3 from J, leaving 12 bases between them. There are 13 residues in the CDR3. The CDR3 region has the DNA TGTGCCAGCAGGCCCGACAAGATCTACGAGCAGTACTTC. Its translation: CASRPDKIYEQYF.

The chain links TRBV2 to TRBJ1-5; tentatively, D is TRBD1 (5 bases). The germline CDR1 and CDR2 sequences are SNHLY and FYNNEI. The V end was cut by 3 bases, the J end by 4 bases, with 13 bases between. The CDR3 has 15 residues. The CDR3 nucleotides read TGTGCCAGCAGTGAGCTCCCCCGGGGGAATCAGCCCCAGCATTTT. Translated, it gives CASSELPRGNQPQHF.

This chain connects TRBV5-1 to TRBJ2-3; D perhaps matches TRBD2 (6 bases). The V gene's germline CDR1 is SGHRS and CDR2 YFSETQ. The CDR3 covers 14 residues. V was cut by 4 bases and J by 5 bases, with 14 bases left in between. This CDR3 reads CASSLTGVKDTQYF. CDR3 DNA sequence: TGCGCCAGCAGCCTTACGGGGGTTAAAGATACGCAGTATTTT.

V is TRBV29-1 and J is TRBJ1-1, with 10 bases matching TRBD1. The CDR3 is made up of 14 amino acids. After removal of 6 bases from V and 3 bases from J, the junction contained 7 bases not matched to a gene. The germline gives CDR1 SQVTM, CDR2 ANQGSEA. The CDR3 sequence: CSVAGTGVYTEAFF. Here the CDR3 DNA reads TGCAGCGTCGCCGGGACAGGGGTCTACACTGAAGCTTTCTTT.

The rearrangement uses TRBV5-6 and TRBJ2-5; TRBD2 might be the D (6 bases). V dropped 4 bases and J dropped 2 bases, with 12 bases sitting between them. The CDR3 loop spans 14 amino acids. Germline V lookup: CDR1 SGHDT, CDR2 YYEEEE. The CDR3 sequence: CASSAMGLQETQYF. CDR3 nucleotide sequence: TGTGCCAGCAGCGCCATGGGACTTCAAGAGACCCAGTACTTC.

This clone was seen a few times. V usage is TRBV10-1 and J usage is TRBJ2-2, with unresolved D. With 6 bases removed from V and 3 bases from J, the gap between germline ends came to 23 bases. There are 18 residues in the CDR3. Looked up from germline, CDR1 is WNHNN and CDR2 is SYGVQD (reference sequence). The CDR3 spells CASSVGTFGAEDTGELFF. The CDR3 DNA sequence: TGCGCCAGCAGCGTCGGAACCTTTGGCGCCGAGGACACCGGGGAGCTGTTTTTT.

The V and J genes are TRBV30 and TRBJ1-3; no clear D. Germline CDR1 and CDR2: GTSNPN and SVGIG (reference sequence). This CDR3 spans 13 amino acids. Trimming removed 4 bases from V and 4 bases from J, with 11 bases in between. CDR3 nucleotides: TGTGCCTGGAAAAAATCGTCCGGAAACACCATATATTTT. Translation: CAWKKSSGNTIYF.